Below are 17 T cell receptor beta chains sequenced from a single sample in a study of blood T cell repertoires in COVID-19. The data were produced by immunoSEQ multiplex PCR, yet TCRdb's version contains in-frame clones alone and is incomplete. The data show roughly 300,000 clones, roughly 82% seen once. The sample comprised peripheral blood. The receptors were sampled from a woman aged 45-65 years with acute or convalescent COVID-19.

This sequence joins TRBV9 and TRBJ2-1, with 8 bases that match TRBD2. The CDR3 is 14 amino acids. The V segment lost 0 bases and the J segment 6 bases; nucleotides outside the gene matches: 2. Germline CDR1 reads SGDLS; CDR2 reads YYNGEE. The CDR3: CASSVASGSNEQFF. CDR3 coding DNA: TGTGCCAGCAGCGTAGCCAGCGGGAGCAATGAGCAGTTCTTC.

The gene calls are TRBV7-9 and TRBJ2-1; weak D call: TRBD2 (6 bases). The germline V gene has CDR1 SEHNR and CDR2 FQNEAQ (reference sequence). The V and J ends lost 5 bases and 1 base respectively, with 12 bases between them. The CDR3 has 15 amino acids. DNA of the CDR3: TGTGCCAGCAGCCTACCTAGCGTGTCCTACAATGAGCAGTTCTTC. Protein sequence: CASSLPSVSYNEQFF.

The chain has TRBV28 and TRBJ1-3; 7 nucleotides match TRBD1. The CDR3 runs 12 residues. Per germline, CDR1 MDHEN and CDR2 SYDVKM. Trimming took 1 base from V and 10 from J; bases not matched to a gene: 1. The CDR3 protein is CASSLSGGTIYF. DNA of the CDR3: TGTGCCAGCAGTTTATCAGGGGGAACCATATATTTT.

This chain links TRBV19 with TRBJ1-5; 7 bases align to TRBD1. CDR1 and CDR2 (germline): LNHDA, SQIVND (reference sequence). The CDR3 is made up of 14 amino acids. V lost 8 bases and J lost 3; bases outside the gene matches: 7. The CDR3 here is CASVRQGNNQPQHF. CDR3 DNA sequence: TGTGCCAGTGTGCGACAGGGAAACAATCAGCCCCAGCATTTT.

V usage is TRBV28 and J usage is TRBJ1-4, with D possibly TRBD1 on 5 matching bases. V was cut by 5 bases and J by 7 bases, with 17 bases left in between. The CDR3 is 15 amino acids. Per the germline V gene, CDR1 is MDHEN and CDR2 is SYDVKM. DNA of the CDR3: TGTGCCAGCAGTCCGCCGGGGGAGGCGAGTGAAAAACTGTTTTTT. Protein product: CASSPPGEASEKLFF.

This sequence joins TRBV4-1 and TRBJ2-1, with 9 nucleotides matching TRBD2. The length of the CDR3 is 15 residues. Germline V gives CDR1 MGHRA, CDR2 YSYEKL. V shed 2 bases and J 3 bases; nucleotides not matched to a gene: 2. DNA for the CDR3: TGCGCCAGCAGCCAATATAGCGGGAGCTACAATGAGCAGTTCTTC. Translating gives CASSQYSGSYNEQFF.

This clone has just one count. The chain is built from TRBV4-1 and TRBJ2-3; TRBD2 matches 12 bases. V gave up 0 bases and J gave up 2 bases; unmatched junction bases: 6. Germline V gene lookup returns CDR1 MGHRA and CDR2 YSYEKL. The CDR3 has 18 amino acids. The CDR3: CASSQDLGLAGNTDTQYF. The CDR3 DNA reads TGCGCCAGCAGCCAAGATCTTGGACTAGCGGGGAACACAGATACGCAGTATTTT.

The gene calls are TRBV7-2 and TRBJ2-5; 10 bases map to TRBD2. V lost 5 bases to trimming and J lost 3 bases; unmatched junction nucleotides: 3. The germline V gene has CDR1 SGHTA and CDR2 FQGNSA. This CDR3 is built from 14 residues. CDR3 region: CASSIGTSEETQYF. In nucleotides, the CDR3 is TGTGCCAGCAGCATAGGGACTAGCGAAGAGACCCAGTACTTC.

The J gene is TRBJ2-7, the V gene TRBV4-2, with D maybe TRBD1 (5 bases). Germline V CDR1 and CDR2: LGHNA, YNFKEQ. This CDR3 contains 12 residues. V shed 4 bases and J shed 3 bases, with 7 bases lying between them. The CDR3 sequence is CASSPDSYEQYF. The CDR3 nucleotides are TGTGCCAGCAGCCCTGACAGCTACGAGCAGTACTTC.

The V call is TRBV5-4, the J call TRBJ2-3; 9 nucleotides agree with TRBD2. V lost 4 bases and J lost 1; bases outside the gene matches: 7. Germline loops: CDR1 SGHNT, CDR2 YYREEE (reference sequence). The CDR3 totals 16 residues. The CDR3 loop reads CASSPLAGGGTDTQYF. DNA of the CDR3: TGTGCCAGCAGCCCGCTGGCGGGAGGGGGCACAGATACGCAGTATTTT. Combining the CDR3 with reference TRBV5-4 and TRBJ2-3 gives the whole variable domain ETGVTQSPTHLIKTRGQQVTLRCSSQSGHNTVSWYQQALGQGPQFIFQYYREEENGRGNFPPRFSGLQFPNYSSELNVNALELDDSALYLCASSPLAGGGTDTQYFGPGTRLTVL.

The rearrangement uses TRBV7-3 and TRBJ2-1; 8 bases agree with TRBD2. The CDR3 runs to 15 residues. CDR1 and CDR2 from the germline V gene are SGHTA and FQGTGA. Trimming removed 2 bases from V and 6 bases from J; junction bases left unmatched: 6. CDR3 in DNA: TGTGCCAGCAGCTTATGGAGCGGGAGTCGCAATGAGCAGTTCTTC. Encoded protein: CASSLWSGSRNEQFF.

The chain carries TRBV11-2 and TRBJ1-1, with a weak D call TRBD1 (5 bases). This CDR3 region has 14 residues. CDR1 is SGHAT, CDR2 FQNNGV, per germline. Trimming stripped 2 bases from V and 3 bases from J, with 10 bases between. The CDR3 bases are TGTGCCAGCAGCTTACAGCGGGACGACACTGAAGCTTTCTTT. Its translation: CASSLQRDDTEAFF.

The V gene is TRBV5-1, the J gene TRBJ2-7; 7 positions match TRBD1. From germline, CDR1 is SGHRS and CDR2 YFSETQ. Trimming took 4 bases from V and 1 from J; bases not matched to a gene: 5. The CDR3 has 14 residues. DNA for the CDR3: TGCGCCAGCAGCACCTACAGGGGTTCCTACGAGCAGTACTTC. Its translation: CASSTYRGSYEQYF.

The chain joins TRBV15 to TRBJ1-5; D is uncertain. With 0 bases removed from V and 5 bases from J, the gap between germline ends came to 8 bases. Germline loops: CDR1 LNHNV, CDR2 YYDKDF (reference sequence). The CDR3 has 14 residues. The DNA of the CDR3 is TGTGCCACCAGCAGAGAGGCCGGGGATCAGCCCCAGCATTTT. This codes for CATSREAGDQPQHF.

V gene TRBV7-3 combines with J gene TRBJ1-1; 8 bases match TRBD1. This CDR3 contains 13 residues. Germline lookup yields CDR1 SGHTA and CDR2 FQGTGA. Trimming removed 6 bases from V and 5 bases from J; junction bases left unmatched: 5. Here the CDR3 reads CASSPDRDTEAFF. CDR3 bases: TGTGCCAGCAGTCCGGACAGGGATACTGAAGCTTTCTTT.

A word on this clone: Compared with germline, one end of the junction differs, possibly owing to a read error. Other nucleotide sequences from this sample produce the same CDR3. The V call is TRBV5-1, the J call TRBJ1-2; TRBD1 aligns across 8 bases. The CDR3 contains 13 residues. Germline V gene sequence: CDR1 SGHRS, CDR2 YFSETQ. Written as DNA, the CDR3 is TGCGCCAGCAGTTTGGACAGGGACTATGGCTACACCTTC. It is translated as CASSLDRDYGYTF.

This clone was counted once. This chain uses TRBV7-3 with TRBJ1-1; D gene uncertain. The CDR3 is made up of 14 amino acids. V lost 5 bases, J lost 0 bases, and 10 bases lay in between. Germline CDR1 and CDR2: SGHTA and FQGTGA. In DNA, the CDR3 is TGTGCCAGCAGCCCCGGTCCCATGAACACTGAAGCTTTCTTT. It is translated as CASSPGPMNTEAFF.